This TCR beta chain was retrieved from a study of blood T cell repertoires in COVID-19. The length of the CDR3 is 15 residues. The V gene end was trimmed by 2 bases and the J gene end by 6 bases; junction bases not matched to a gene: 11. The V gene's germline CDR1 is SGHRS and CDR2 YFSETQ. Original processing notes: Estimated nucleated cell counts came from reference gene primer amplification. TCRdb's table, derived via immunoSEQ multiplex PCR, lists solely in-frame clones and lacks some. V and J calls and clone size are those listed in that table; D and trimming were worked out from the DNA. The profile shows roughly 100,000 clones, about nine tenths of them singletons.

The chain couples TRBV5-1 to TRBJ2-7; 7 bases are a match to TRBD2. Sequencing was carried out using peripheral blood. This receptor was identified in a woman aged 45-59 years in a cohort sampled during active COVID-19. The CDR3, as DNA: TGCGCCAGCAGCTTACGACGGACTAGTCTTGGCGAGCAGTACTTC. This encodes CASSLRRTSLGEQYF.